This is a list of T cell receptor beta chains from one sample in a study of cytomegalovirus exposure and HLA in healthy donors. Libraries were prepared by immunoSEQ multiplex PCR; TCRdb keeps only in-frame clonotypes and omits some of them. The sample has under 200,000 clones, around 68% seen once. The specimen sequenced was PBMCs. The receptors shown here come from a man aged 50 or older in good health and CMV-seronegative. Both conserved end residues are part of each CDR3.

TRBV7-8 CASSLVRQVRNSYEQYF
TRBV7-2 CATGQLAYEQYF
TRBV6-6 CASSPWANTEAFF
TRBV4-1 CASSIDSLNEQYF
TRBV5-6 CASRRGHSYEQYF
TRBV27 CASTPLRGQLQFPDTDTQYF
TRBV27 CASSSGGVPSYEQYF
TRBV11-2 CASSRTDSFYGYTF
TRBV7-2 CASSLIPRGTGVQGEQYF
TRBV6-5 CASSYREGSSYEQYF
TRBV28 CASIRTPPSYEQYF
TRBV18 CASSGAPNTEAFF
TRBV6-5 CASSYQTGRSRNEQFF
TRBV5-1 CASSLGPSGGQETQYF
TRBV5-6 CASSFRTGLNTGELFF
TRBV12-5 CASGLGTGGSQETQYF
TRBV15 CATSRDLGAGEQYF
TRBV5-6 CASSSRQGYEQYF
TRBV11-1 CASSLNPMTRQQETQYF
TRBV7-9 CASSLAAGLGGYTF
TRBV7-2 CASSPRTGNTEAFF
TRBV7-2 CASSLKGGGYNEQFF
TRBV7-9 CASSARLAATYNEQFF
TRBV28 CASSLGGAAVSYEQYF
TRBV18 CASSPPNDRASYGYTF
TRBV5-6 CASSWQGSGGNTIYF
TRBV15 CATSRERNYGYTF
TRBV7-3 CASSRGQGFYNEQFF
TRBV5-1 CASSLGTGNTEAFF
TRBV6-1 CASSEGTGGYQPQHF
TRBV10-3 CAISESLGGVTEAFF
TRBV15 CATSRERPGGIDTQYF
TRBV5-4 CASSSGLAATGELFF
TRBV4-2 CASSQGASGGEYEQYF
TRBV19 CASSIDILNRKNNQPQHF
TRBV7-3 CASSLTTGGLSDTQYF
TRBV5-1 CASSLAFLAGGTNTGELFF
TRBV11-2 CASSFFQRSASGNTIYF
TRBV6-5 CASSYSSSPLEQYF
TRBV6-5 CASTQGAYYINGYTF
TRBV5-1 CASSLAGQVDQPQHF
TRBV6-5 CASSYRAKGANTEAFF
TRBV7-9 CASSLGTGTIQETQYF